This entry describes one T cell receptor (beta chain). The data are from a study of blood T cell repertoires in COVID-19. Study summary: COVID-19 samples, acute and convalescent, were from the United States, Italy and Spain. Sources were T cells, B-cell-depleted T cells, or PBMCs; the material itself was cDNA or gDNA.

The germline V and J ends were trimmed by 2 bases and 0 bases, with 11 bases remaining between them. The germline V gene has CDR1 KGHDR and CDR2 SFDVKD. This CDR3 comprises 16 residues. In the original analysis: Estimation of nucleated cell counts was performed using reference gene primer amplification. Data came from immunoSEQ multiplex PCR; TCRdb stores just in-frame clones and leaves some out. D and trimming were read from the DNA, whereas the V and J calls and clone size are those reported in that table. The sample lists some 68,000 clones; about four fifths were seen once. Sequencing used peripheral blood. The gene calls are TRBV24-1 and TRBJ2-3; D may be TRBD2 (6 bases). This clonotype was obtained from a man in his 70s with acute or convalescent COVID-19. CDR3 sequence reads: CATSDSPGTSTDTQYF. CDR3 DNA sequence: TGTGCCACCAGTGATTCCCCAGGGACTAGCACAGATACGCAGTATTTT.